Listed below are T cell receptor beta chains from one sample, sequenced in a study of T cells in Graves' hyperthyroidism and ophthalmopathy. TCRdb fed the multiplex PCR reads into MiXCR, producing one record per CDR3 protein. The table shows roughly 420,000 distinct CDR3 sequences, with around 15% occurring only once. The sample taken for sequencing was blood. The receptors stem from a woman under 30 with Graves' hyperthyroidism. Each CDR3 is given with its conserved first and last residue. D genes are given only for firm matches. The listing skips clone size in some rows; elsewhere it reads once, few, many or a size class.

V gene: TRBV18; clone size: many; D gene: .; J gene: TRBJ2-3; CDR3 DNA: TGTGCCAGCTCACCCGTCGGCGGCAGGGTGGACGATACGCAGTATTTT; CDR3 protein: CASSPVGGRVDDTQYF
V gene: TRBV10-2; clone size: .; D gene: .; J gene: TRBJ2-5; CDR3 DNA: TGCGCCAGCAGTGACGGGACCATCTTGGAGACCCAGTACTTC; CDR3 protein: CASSDGTILETQYF
V gene: TRBV20-1; clone size: many; D gene: .; J gene: TRBJ2-3; CDR3 DNA: TGCAGTGCTAGGGCCGACCAGACAGATACGCAGTATTTT; CDR3 protein: CSARADQTDTQYF
V gene: TRBV12-3/TRBV12-4; clone size: many; D gene: .; J gene: TRBJ2-1; CDR3 DNA: TGTGCCAGCAGCCCTCGACTCCCAGGGAATGAGCAGTTCTTC; CDR3 protein: CASSPRLPGNEQFF
V gene: TRBV28; clone size: many; D gene: .; J gene: TRBJ2-5; CDR3 DNA: TGTGCCAGCGGTAGAACGGGGCGCGGGGAGACCCAGTACTTC; CDR3 protein: CASGRTGRGETQYF
V gene: TRBV9; clone size: .; D gene: TRBD1; J gene: TRBJ2-7; CDR3 DNA: TGTGCCAGCAGCCGACAGGGTTGGGGCGAGCAGTACTTC; CDR3 protein: CASSRQGWGEQYF
V gene: TRBV5-1; clone size: few; D gene: .; J gene: TRBJ2-2; CDR3 DNA: TGCGCCAGCAGCTTGGGAGGCAGCAACACCGGGGAGCCGTTTTTT; CDR3 protein: CASSLGGSNTGEPFF
V gene: TRBV19; clone size: .; D gene: .; J gene: TRBJ1-2; CDR3 DNA: TGTGCCAGTACGCAGACTGCGACTAACTATGGCTACACCTTC; CDR3 protein: CASTQTATNYGYTF
V gene: TRBV28; clone size: many; D gene: TRBD1; J gene: TRBJ1-5; CDR3 DNA: TGTGCCAGCAGTTTACCGACAGGGCGCAATCAGCCCCAGCATTTT; CDR3 protein: CASSLPTGRNQPQHF
V gene: TRBV11-2; clone size: many; D gene: .; J gene: TRBJ1-1; CDR3 DNA: TGTGCCAGCAGCTTAGTGCCGGGGCTGAACACTGAAGCTTTCTTT; CDR3 protein: CASSLVPGLNTEAFF
V gene: TRBV18; clone size: many; D gene: .; J gene: TRBJ1-1; CDR3 DNA: TGTGCCAGCTCACCGGCAGGGCAGGGAACTGAAGCTTTCTTT; CDR3 protein: CASSPAGQGTEAFF
V gene: TRBV18; clone size: many; D gene: .; J gene: TRBJ2-2; CDR3 DNA: TGTGCCAGCTCACCGCAGGGCCACACCGGGGAGCTGTTTTTT; CDR3 protein: CASSPQGHTGELFF
V gene: TRBV15; clone size: few; D gene: TRBD1; J gene: TRBJ1-1; CDR3 DNA: TGTGCCACCAGCAAGACAGGGGGCACTGAAGCTTTCTTT; CDR3 protein: CATSKTGGTEAFF
V gene: TRBV28; clone size: .; D gene: .; J gene: TRBJ2-5; CDR3 DNA: TGTGCCAGCAGTTCTAACTGGCCCCCGGAGACCCAGTACTTC; CDR3 protein: CASSSNWPPETQYF